These 28 T cell receptor beta chains came from one sample sequenced in a study of radiation and T cells in renal cell carcinoma. Time point defined: blood 4 weeks post-SBRT, at nephrectomy. Stated treatment: 15 Gy SBRT to primary tumor, nephrectomy 4 weeks later. Only in-frame clones appear in the TCRdb table, and some are missing; sequencing was by immunoSEQ multiplex PCR. Of 150,000 or so clones in the sample, approximately 90% are singletons; the top ten hold around 10%. The specimen comprised blood, sampled from a patient whose treatment included radiotherapy and nephrectomy. The receptor source for this set is a woman aged 50 to 60 with renal cell carcinoma.

This chain uses TRBV7-9 with TRBJ2-5; D gene uncertain. The germline V gene encodes CDR1 SEHNR and CDR2 FQNEAQ (reference sequence). This CDR3 contains 14 residues. Trimming took 1 base from V and 4 from J, leaving 10 bases between them. The CDR3 loop reads CASSLETSGETQYF. For the CDR3, the DNA is TGTGCCAGCAGCTTAGAAACCTCCGGAGAGACCCAGTACTTC. The entire variable domain, with the rest obtained from reference TRBV7-9 and TRBJ2-5, is as follows: DTGVSQNPRHKITKRGQNVTFRCDPISEHNRLYWYRQTLGQGPEFLTYFQNEAQLEKSRLLSDRFSAERPKGSFSTLEIQRTEQGDSAMYLCASSLETSGETQYFGPGTRLLVL.

V gene TRBV5-6 combines with J gene TRBJ2-3; the match to TRBD1 covers 8 bases. Germline lookup yields CDR1 SGHDT and CDR2 YYEEEE. The ends lost 0 bases at V and 1 base at J; junction bases unmatched: 7. This CDR3 is 17 amino acids long. The CDR3 loop is CASSLAAGGLGTDTQYF. Written as DNA, the CDR3 is TGTGCCAGCAGCTTGGCTGCAGGGGGCCTAGGCACAGATACGCAGTATTTT.

This clone is a singleton in its sample. The V and J genes are TRBV5-1 and TRBJ2-5, with D tentatively TRBD1 or TRBD2 (6 bases each). Trimming took off 0 bases at V and 5 bases at J, with 14 bases between the two ends. Germline V CDR1 and CDR2: SGHRS, YFSETQ. The CDR3 has 15 residues. The CDR3 spells CASSLVGGISETQYF. Written as DNA, the CDR3 is TGCGCCAGCAGCTTGGTGGGGGGCATCTCGGAGACCCAGTACTTC. Based on the CDR3 plus reference TRBV5-1 and TRBJ2-5, the full variable domain is KAGVTQTPRYLIKTRGQQVTLSCSPISGHRSVSWYQQTPGQGLQFLFEYFSETQRNKGNFPGRFSGRQFSNSRSEMNVSTLELGDSALYLCASSLVGGISETQYFGPGTRLLVL.

V and J are TRBV18 and TRBJ1-2; TRBD1 matches at 10 bases. V was pared by 1 base and J by 5 bases, with 7 bases of the junction left unmatched. The CDR3 runs 16 residues. Germline V CDR1 and CDR2: KGHSH, LQKENI. The CDR3 protein is CASSPQGDRGPYGYTF. CDR3 DNA: TGTGCCAGCTCACCACAGGGGGACAGGGGCCCGTATGGCTACACCTTC.

This chain connects TRBV6-1 to TRBJ2-6; D unclear. V shed 3 bases and J shed 0 bases, with 9 bases lying between them. The CDR3 runs to 16 residues. Germline V lookup: CDR1 MNHNS, CDR2 SASEGT. The CDR3 region has the DNA TGTGCCAGCAGTGAGGGCCGATACTCTGGGGCCAACGTCCTGACTTTC. It yields the protein CASSEGRYSGANVLTF.

V is TRBV6-5 and J is TRBJ2-3, with D possibly matching TRBD2 (6 bases). Per germline, CDR1 MNHEY and CDR2 SVGAGI. The length of the CDR3 is 14 residues. The V end was cut by 2 bases, the J end by 5 bases, with 11 bases between. The CDR3 DNA follows: TGTGCCAGCAGTTACGGGCAGGGAGGAGATACGCAGTATTTT. As protein: CASSYGQGGDTQYF.

This sequence joins TRBV5-4 and TRBJ2-7; TRBD1 matches 9 bases. Germline V gene data show CDR1 as SGHNT and CDR2 as YYREEE (reference sequence). The junction had 4 bases not matched to a gene; V was cut back by 4 bases and J by 5 bases. The CDR3 extends over 13 amino acids. CDR3 bases: TGTGCCAGCAGCCCGGGACAGGGCGACGAGCAGTACTTC. This encodes CASSPGQGDEQYF.

This rearrangement joins TRBV7-6 to TRBJ2-3, with 10 bases fitting TRBD2. CDR3 length equals 15 residues. Germline-derived CDR1 and CDR2 are SGHVS and FNYEAQ. After removal of 5 bases from V and 6 bases from J, the junction contained 8 bases not matched to a gene. CDR3 amino acids: CASSVSGGATDTQYF. The DNA of the CDR3 is TGTGCCAGCAGCGTCAGCGGGGGGGCCACGGATACGCAGTATTTT.

V and J are TRBV6-1 and TRBJ1-5; D is uncertain. The CDR3 covers 13 residues. The germline V gene encodes CDR1 MNHNS and CDR2 SASEGT. V was cut by 7 bases and J by 0 bases, with 7 bases left in between. The CDR3, as DNA: TGTGCCAGCATATTAGATAGCAATCAGCCCCAGCATTTT. It is translated as CASILDSNQPQHF.

The rearrangement links TRBV19 to TRBJ1-4; 7 nucleotides match TRBD1. Germline lookup yields CDR1 LNHDA and CDR2 SQIVND (reference sequence). After removal of 5 bases from V and 3 bases from J, the junction contained 6 bases not matched to a gene. The CDR3 sequence is 15 residues long. CDR3 coding DNA: TGTGCCAGTAGTGCCGGGGGACAGCCTAATGAAAAACTGTTTTTT. Translation gives CASSAGGQPNEKLFF.

The chain carries TRBV5-1 and TRBJ1-4; possibly TRBD1 for D (5 bases). Per the germline V gene, CDR1 is SGHRS and CDR2 is YFSETQ. Trimming stripped 4 bases from V and 7 bases from J, with 23 bases between. This CDR3 is built from 17 residues. The DNA for the CDR3 is TGCGCCAGCAGCCGGACACAGGACTATTTTGGAGGTGAAAAACTGTTTTTT. Protein sequence: CASSRTQDYFGGEKLFF.

The V call is TRBV5-4, the J call TRBJ1-5; 8 positions agree with TRBD1. Losses at the gene ends were 7 bases for V and 6 bases for J; bases not matched to a gene: 9. The CDR3 consists of 14 residues. From germline, CDR1 is SGHNT and CDR2 YYREEE (reference sequence). In DNA, the CDR3 is TGTGCCAGCTCTCTACAGGGGGACGGTCAGCCCCAGCATTTT. This codes for CASSLQGDGQPQHF.

The rearrangement joins TRBV6-1 to TRBJ1-2; 8 bases are a match to TRBD1. The ends lost 6 bases at V and 8 bases at J; junction bases unmatched: 5. The CDR3 consists of 12 residues. Germline CDR1 MNHNS, CDR2 SASEGT. The CDR3 sequence: CASRSSGGGYTF. CDR3 coding DNA: TGTGCCAGCAGGAGCTCAGGGGGCGGCTACACCTTC.

The V call is TRBV6-6, the J call TRBJ2-7; no clear D gene. This CDR3 is 11 amino acids long. CDR1 and CDR2 from the germline V gene are MNHNY and SVGAGI (reference sequence). V was pared by 6 bases and J by 4 bases, with 7 bases between. The CDR3 is CASSSDYEQYF. In DNA form, the CDR3 reads TGTGCCAGCAGCTCAGATTACGAGCAGTACTTC.

The genes are TRBV7-2 and TRBJ2-1; 16 bases align to TRBD2. The CDR3 extends over 15 amino acids. The junction had 6 bases not matched to a gene; V was cut back by 3 bases and J by 13 bases. The germline gives CDR1 SGHTA, CDR2 FQGNSA. In nucleotides, the CDR3 is TGTGCCAGCAGCTTCCTTGGGACTAGCGGGGGGGCACAGTTCTTC. Protein sequence: CASSFLGTSGGAQFF.

The chain carries TRBV7-2 and TRBJ2-5; D might be TRBD1 or TRBD2, each matching 7 bases. CDR1 SGHTA and CDR2 FQGNSA come from the germline V gene. Trimming shortened V by 5 bases and J by 1 base, and 23 bases separated the two germline ends. The CDR3 has 18 residues. The CDR3 here is CASSLNSGGGRVQETQYF. CDR3 bases: TGTGCCAGCAGCCTTAATTCAGGGGGGGGCCGGGTCCAAGAGACCCAGTACTTC.

The V and J genes are TRBV19 and TRBJ2-6, with D tentatively TRBD1 (6 bases). The CDR3 has 17 residues. V lost 2 bases, J lost 0 bases, and 11 bases lay in between. Per the germline V gene, CDR1 is LNHDA and CDR2 is SQIVND (reference sequence). Here the CDR3 reads CASSIQGMGSGANVLTF. The CDR3 DNA reads TGTGCCAGTAGTATACAGGGGATGGGCTCTGGGGCCAACGTCCTGACTTTC.

This clone was counted once. The CDR3 nucleotides are TGTGCCAGCAGCTTGGGTCGGAGACAGGGGCTAGATGAAGCTTTCTTT. Translated: CASSLGRRQGLDEAFF. The rearrangement joins TRBV5-4 to TRBJ1-1; TRBD1 agrees at 8 bases. Germline V lookup: CDR1 SGHNT, CDR2 YYREEE (reference sequence). The CDR3 is made up of 16 amino acids. Unmatched junction bases numbered 11, after V lost 0 bases and J lost 7 bases.

This clone was observed a few times. This sequence joins TRBV29-1 and TRBJ2-1; D is uncertain. The V gene lost 8 bases and the J gene lost 4 bases, with 15 bases spanning the gap. Germline CDR1 and CDR2: SQVTM and ANQGSEA. There are 13 residues in the CDR3. The CDR3 spells CSLVLPEYNEQFF. CDR3 sequence (DNA): TGCAGCCTTGTGCTACCAGAGTACAATGAGCAGTTCTTC.

The chain joins TRBV9 to TRBJ2-1; 8 bases are a match to TRBD2. Trimming removed 0 bases from V and 8 bases from J; junction bases left unmatched: 7. The CDR3 is 15 residues long. Germline-derived CDR1 and CDR2 are SGDLS and YYNGEE. CDR3 sequence: CASSVEGLVGDEQFF. CDR3 DNA sequence: TGTGCCAGCAGCGTAGAGGGACTAGTTGGCGATGAGCAGTTCTTC.

The chain recombines TRBV7-2 with TRBJ1-5; D might be TRBD1 (6 bases). There are 15 residues in the CDR3. Germline lookup yields CDR1 SGHTA and CDR2 FQGNSA. V lost 5 bases, J lost 7 bases, and 18 bases lay in between. This chain's CDR3 is CASSQQSGAGQPQHF. For the CDR3, the DNA is TGTGCCAGCAGCCAACAATCGGGGGCCGGGCAGCCCCAGCATTTT.

The J gene is TRBJ2-1, the V gene TRBV5-6; the D gene is possibly TRBD1 (5 bases). The CDR3 consists of 15 residues. Trimming removed 2 bases from V and 6 bases from J, with 15 bases in between. Germline V gene lookup returns CDR1 SGHDT and CDR2 YYEEEE. The CDR3 spells CASSFWGREGNEQFF. The DNA for the CDR3 is TGTGCCAGCAGCTTTTGGGGCAGGGAAGGCAATGAGCAGTTCTTC.

The chain employs TRBV18 and TRBJ1-2; 10 bases align to TRBD1. The length of the CDR3 is 17 residues. V lost 4 bases, J lost 3 bases, and 11 bases stayed unmatched. Germline CDR1 is KGHSH and CDR2 is LQKENI. CDR3 region: CASSQISPGQGYYGYTF. Here the CDR3 DNA reads TGTGCCAGCTCACAAATAAGTCCGGGACAGGGGTACTATGGCTACACCTTC.

This clone was counted once. This sequence joins TRBV19 and TRBJ1-6; D unresolved. Germline V gene data show CDR1 as LNHDA and CDR2 as SQIVND (reference sequence). V was clipped by 8 bases and J by 12 bases, with 23 bases between them. CDR3 length equals 15 residues. CDR3 region: CASGEVDQPIKPLHF. The CDR3 nucleotides read TGTGCCAGTGGGGAGGTGGACCAACCTATTAAACCCCTCCACTTT.

This clone was seen only a few times. This chain joins TRBV7-3 and TRBJ2-7, with TRBD2 matching 7 bases. CDR3 length equals 14 residues. V dropped 8 bases and J dropped 5; count of bases not matched to a gene: 12. CDR1 and CDR2 (germline): SGHTA, FQGTGA. CDR3 DNA: TGTGCCAGCTCCCGGGGAGGGGCGAACGACGAGCAGTACTTC. It specifies CASSRGGANDEQYF.

The genes are TRBV5-1 and TRBJ2-1; the match to TRBD2 covers 12 bases. CDR3 length: 16 amino acids. V dropped 4 bases and J dropped 4; count of bases not matched to a gene: 6. Germline V gene data show CDR1 as SGHRS and CDR2 as YFSETQ. The CDR3 nucleotides are TGCGCCAGCAGCCCAGATGGACTAGCGGGATACAATGAGCAGTTCTTC. Translated: CASSPDGLAGYNEQFF.

The chain uses TRBV18 and TRBJ2-5; 10 bases fit TRBD1. Trimming cost V 0 bases and J 4 bases; bases outside gene matches: 5. This CDR3 has 16 residues. The germline V gene encodes CDR1 KGHSH and CDR2 LQKENI. The CDR3 DNA follows: TGTGCCAGCTCACCACCGGGACAGGGGTTAGGAGAGACCCAGTACTTC. Translation: CASSPPGQGLGETQYF.

The gene calls are TRBV4-1 and TRBJ2-2; TRBD1 might be the D (6 bases). Germline V gene lookup returns CDR1 MGHRA and CDR2 YSYEKL. The CDR3 consists of 15 residues. Trimming pared 2 bases from V and 6 bases from J, leaving 13 bases between. CDR3 in DNA: TGCGCCAGCAGCCAAAGGGACACTTCGTCCGGGGAGCTGTTTTTT. Translated: CASSQRDTSSGELFF.